Below, one T cell receptor (beta chain) is given with its context. TCRdb keeps only in-frame clones here, not all; method: immunoSEQ multiplex PCR. The table has roughly 60,000 clones, about 83% seen once. These data come from a study of T cell responses to AZD1222 COVID-19 vaccine. The germline V and J ends were trimmed by 5 bases and 8 bases, with 15 bases remaining between them. The CDR3 spans 14 residues. CDR1 SEHNR and CDR2 FQNEAQ come from the germline V gene (reference sequence). This receptor was obtained from an adult who received the AZD1222 COVID-19 vaccine. The sequences come from peripheral blood, collected 28 days after the second AZD1222 dose. J is TRBJ1-4 and V is TRBV7-9, with D perhaps TRBD1 (6 bases). The chain's CDR3 is CASSVTGRGEKLFF. As DNA, the CDR3 is TGTGCCAGCAGCGTAACAGGGAGAGGAGAAAAACTGTTTTTT.